This entry lists 18 T cell receptor beta chains sequenced from one sample in a study of cytomegalovirus exposure and HLA in healthy donors (dated by TCRdb to the late 2010s). The library was produced with the immunoSEQ multiplex PCR assay. For the multiplex PCR, a mixture combining 60 forward primers for TCR Vbeta segments and 13 reverse primers for TCR Jbeta segments was used. TCRdb mirrors the immuneACCESS table, restricted to in-frame sequences. Some clones are absent from its copies; in checked studies, under half trace to an unresolved V gene, and the reason for the others is unknown. This sample is represented by more than 90,000 clones; around four fifths of them were singletons. The ten largest clones represent 3.5% to 5% of the sample. The sequenced material came from PBMCs. The receptors here all came from a man aged 35 to 55 in good health and CMV-seronegative.

The CDR3 reads CAWTRTANTEAFF. The CDR3 nucleotides are TGTGCCTGGACCAGGACAGCAAACACTGAAGCTTTCTTT. This chain connects TRBV30 to TRBJ1-1, with a possible D match to TRBD1 (6 bases). The CDR3 is 13 amino acids. Per germline, CDR1 GTSNPN and CDR2 SVGIG (reference sequence). The V end lost 4 bases, the J end lost 2 bases, and 11 bases lay between the germline ends.

The chain recombines TRBV9 with TRBJ2-1; a possible D gene is TRBD2 (6 bases). CDR3 length: 17 amino acids. Trimming removed 3 bases from V and 1 base from J, with 17 bases in between. Germline V lookup: CDR1 SGDLS, CDR2 YYNGEE. Written as DNA, the CDR3 is TGTGCCAGCAGCGCCTATACTAGCCTCCAATCCTACAATGAGCAGTTCTTC. It codes for CASSAYTSLQSYNEQFF.

A few counts support this clone. The V call is TRBV5-1, the J call TRBJ1-2, with 11 nucleotides matching TRBD1. CDR3 length: 14 residues. The V and J ends lost 4 bases and 6 bases, in that order; junction bases with no gene match: 5. The V gene's germline CDR1 is SGHRS and CDR2 YFSETQ. The CDR3 sequence is CASSTGQGADGYTF. The CDR3 bases are TGCGCCAGCAGCACCGGACAGGGGGCTGATGGCTACACCTTC.

In its sample, this clone was seen a few times. V usage is TRBV18 and J usage is TRBJ2-5; 10 bases are a match to TRBD2. This CDR3 has 16 residues. Trimming removed 4 bases from V and 2 bases from J; junction bases left unmatched: 7. Germline V gene lookup returns CDR1 KGHSH and CDR2 LQKENI. The CDR3 DNA sequence: TGTGCCAGCTCACTACCACAACTAGCGGGGCAAGAGACCCAGTACTTC. Translating gives CASSLPQLAGQETQYF.

The chain has TRBV11-2 and TRBJ1-1; 7 bases align to TRBD1. V shed 5 bases and J 8 bases; nucleotides not matched to a gene: 8. Germline CDR1 SGHAT, CDR2 FQNNGV. This CDR3 has 13 amino acids. CDR3 bases: TGTGCCAGCAGCCCAAATAGACAGGGAGAAGCTTTCTTT. Amino acid sequence: CASSPNRQGEAFF.

The chain recombines TRBV27 with TRBJ1-2; perhaps TRBD1 as D (5 bases). Trimming removed 5 bases from V and 0 bases from J, with 13 bases in between. Germline loops: CDR1 MNHEY, CDR2 SMNVEV (reference sequence). The CDR3 consists of 15 residues. CDR3 amino acids: CASSPQWGANYGYTF. The CDR3 DNA reads TGTGCCAGCAGTCCCCAGTGGGGGGCTAACTATGGCTACACCTTC.

The V gene is TRBV5-1, the J gene TRBJ2-7; 13 positions match TRBD2. Trimming cost V 4 bases and J 3 bases; bases outside gene matches: 4. CDR3 length equals 15 residues. The germline V gene encodes CDR1 SGHRS and CDR2 YFSETQ. The DNA of the CDR3 is TGCGCCAGCAGCACCGGGACTAGCGGGAACTACGAGCAGTACTTC. Its translation is CASSTGTSGNYEQYF. The variable domain in full, completed from reference TRBV5-1 and TRBJ2-7, reads KAGVTQTPRYLIKTRGQQVTLSCSPISGHRSVSWYQQTPGQGLQFLFEYFSETQRNKGNFPGRFSGRQFSNSRSEMNVSTLELGDSALYLCASSTGTSGNYEQYFGPGTRLTVT.

This rearrangement joins TRBV30 to TRBJ1-1; TRBD1 agrees at 7 bases. V shed 3 bases and J 11 bases; nucleotides not matched to a gene: 18. CDR3 length: 15 residues. Germline V gene sequence: CDR1 GTSNPN, CDR2 SVGIG (reference sequence). CDR3 sequence: CAWRSMTGLISGAFF. CDR3 in DNA: TGTGCCTGGAGATCCATGACAGGGCTCATCTCGGGGGCTTTCTTT. The full variable domain, its missing parts supplied by reference TRBV30 and TRBJ1-1, is SQTIHQWPATLVQPVGSPLSLECTVEGTSNPNLYWYRQAAGRGLQLLFYSVGIGQISSEVPQNLSASRPQDRQFILSSKKLLLSDSGFYLCAWRSMTGLISGAFFGQGTRLTVV.

The chain recombines TRBV11-2 with TRBJ2-7; 8 positions match TRBD1. Per the germline V gene, CDR1 is SGHAT and CDR2 is FQNNGV. CDR3 length equals 15 residues. The V segment lost 5 bases and the J segment 2 bases; nucleotides outside the gene matches: 8. As DNA, the CDR3 is TGTGCCAGCAGCACAGGGGGACTTGGAACCTACGAGCAGTACTTC. As protein: CASSTGGLGTYEQYF.

The V call is TRBV10-1, the J call TRBJ2-2; 8 nucleotides align to TRBD1. CDR1 and CDR2 (germline): WNHNN, SYGVQD (reference sequence). The CDR3 totals 16 residues. V shed 8 bases, J shed 6 bases, and the junction held 14 bases outside the gene matches. The CDR3 loop is CASSGGISEGPGELFF. DNA of the CDR3: TGCGCCAGCTCAGGGGGCATATCGGAAGGACCCGGGGAGCTGTTTTTT.

V usage is TRBV29-1 and J usage is TRBJ1-4; the match to TRBD1 covers 9 bases. Germline CDR1 and CDR2: SQVTM and ANQGSEA. The J segment lost 8 bases and the V segment lost 4 bases, leaving 5 bases of the junction unmatched. The CDR3 sequence is 13 residues long. The chain's CDR3 is CSVATGGKEKLFF. The CDR3 DNA sequence: TGCAGCGTTGCGACAGGGGGAAAGGAAAAACTGTTTTTT.

The chain carries TRBV5-4 and TRBJ2-7; 15 bases map to TRBD2. Per germline, CDR1 SGHNT and CDR2 YYREEE (reference sequence). The CDR3 has 16 amino acids. V dropped 4 bases and J dropped 5; count of bases not matched to a gene: 7. The CDR3 DNA sequence: TGTGCCAGCAGCCGGGGACTAGCGGGGGGTCGCGACGAGCAGTACTTC. Protein: CASSRGLAGGRDEQYF.

The rearrangement joins TRBV5-1 to TRBJ2-2, with 10 bases matching TRBD2. J was trimmed by 14 bases and V by 1 base; bases with no gene match: 5. Looked up from germline, CDR1 is SGHRS and CDR2 is YFSETQ. The CDR3 extends over 13 amino acids. DNA for the CDR3: TGCGCCAGCAGCTTGCGAGCGGGGGGGCCCCTGTTTTTT. Translated, it gives CASSLRAGGPLFF.

J is TRBJ1-5 and V is TRBV6-5; D is possibly TRBD1 (5 bases). Germline V gene lookup returns CDR1 MNHEY and CDR2 SVGAGI. The V end lost 6 bases, the J end lost 2 bases, and 14 bases lay between the germline ends. This CDR3 is 15 amino acids long. CDR3: CASSLGGLGNQPQHF. In DNA form, the CDR3 reads TGTGCCAGCAGCCTCGGGGGGTTGGGCAATCAGCCCCAGCATTTT.

The chain links TRBV7-3 to TRBJ2-3, with 10 bases that match TRBD1. The CDR3 sequence is 15 residues long. J lost 5 bases, V lost 2 bases, and 4 bases had no gene match. The germline gives CDR1 SGHTA, CDR2 FQGTGA. As DNA, the CDR3 is TGTGCCAGCAGCTTACGGACAGGGGGTCAAGATACGCAGTATTTT. This translates into CASSLRTGGQDTQYF.

The chain has TRBV30 and TRBJ1-1; D possibly corresponds to TRBD1 (6 bases). Germline values: CDR1 GTSNPN, CDR2 SVGIG (reference sequence). Trimming took off 4 bases at V and 5 bases at J, with 14 bases between the two ends. The CDR3 is made up of 13 amino acids. For the CDR3, the DNA is TGTGCCTGGAATCCCGGGACACTTACTGAAGCTTTCTTT. It specifies CAWNPGTLTEAFF.

The CDR3 reads CASSRSGVTDTQYF. CDR3 in DNA: TGTGCCAGTAGTAGGTCCGGAGTCACAGATACGCAGTATTTT. The gene calls are TRBV19 and TRBJ2-3; D gene uncertain. The ends were cut back, 4 bases at V and 2 bases at J, with 10 bases in the middle. CDR1 is LNHDA and CDR2 is SQIVND in the germline V gene (reference sequence). The CDR3 is made up of 14 amino acids. The full variable domain, its missing parts supplied by reference TRBV19 and TRBJ2-3, is DGGITQSPKYLFRKEGQNVTLSCEQNLNHDAMYWYRQDPGQGLRLIYYSQIVNDFQKGDIAEGYSVSREKKESFPLTVTSAQKNPTAFYLCASSRSGVTDTQYFGPGTRLTVL.

This clone was recorded only once. This rearrangement joins TRBV6-1 to TRBJ2-5; D is uncertain. Per the germline V gene, CDR1 is MNHNS and CDR2 is SASEGT. V was clipped by 5 bases and J by 5 bases, with 15 bases between them. This CDR3 region has 14 residues. The CDR3: CASSPQANGETQYF. The DNA for the CDR3 is TGTGCCAGCAGTCCCCAGGCCAATGGGGAGACCCAGTACTTC.